Each of the 7 T cell receptor beta chains below was sequenced from the same sample in a study of T-cell reconstitution after alpha-beta-depleted transplantation in children listed by TCRdb under 2016. The library was generated by PCR. TCRdb names Illumina HiSeq 2500 as the instrument used. TCR libraries were prepared with molecular barcoding, using unique molecular identifiers to normalize TCRbeta repertoire quantification. Through fastp at Q25 and MiXCR, TCRdb rebuilt clones from the public reads, retaining in-frame beta chains. A single entry per CDR3 protein holds the most common genes and DNA from its merged rows. The sample table records about 48,000 distinct CDR3 sequences; 5.8% of these occur just once. The ten biggest clones cover about 33% of the sample. The time point label for this specimen denotes: day 60 (about 2 months) after transplantation. The treatment or condition label on this specimen signifies: allogeneic hematopoietic cell transplantation with graft depleted of TCRalphabeta T cells and CD19 B cells.

Sequenced here: PBMCs, mostly from graft donor cells, sampled 60 days after TCRalphabeta/CD19-depleted stem cell transplant. The receptors shown here come from a female patient aged 2 to 10 who had a stem cell transplant for aplastic anemia, so the T cells may come from the graft donor.

This clonotype was counted ten times or more. The rearrangement joins TRBV20-1 to TRBJ2-5; 7 bases align to TRBD1. Germline-derived CDR1 and CDR2 are DFQATT and SNEGSKA (reference sequence). The ends lost 4 bases at V and 2 bases at J; junction bases unmatched: 4. The CDR3 length is 13 residues. The CDR3 here is CSAKKQGQETQYF. The CDR3 region has the DNA TGCAGTGCTAAGAAACAGGGGCAAGAGACCCAGTACTTC.

This clonotype came up a few times. This rearrangement joins TRBV24-1 to TRBJ2-1, with 10 bases that match TRBD2. The CDR3 runs 17 residues. Trimming at V came to 4 bases and at J to 8 bases, leaving 13 bases not matched to a gene. The V gene's germline CDR1 is KGHDR and CDR2 SFDVKD. DNA of the CDR3: TGTGCCACCAGTGAACTGGCGGCTAGCGGGAGTACCGATGAGCAGTTCTTC. Translated, it gives CATSELAASGSTDEQFF.

This clonotype appeared many times. This rearrangement joins TRBV28 to TRBJ2-7; 8 nucleotides align to TRBD2. The germline CDR1 and CDR2 sequences are MDHEN and SYDVKM. Unmatched junction bases numbered 7, after V lost 4 bases and J lost 2 bases. The length of the CDR3 is 15 residues. The CDR3 region is CASSSWNSGTYEQYF. Here the CDR3 DNA reads TGTGCCAGCAGTTCCTGGAATAGCGGGACCTACGAGCAGTACTTC. The full variable domain, with the rest looked up from reference TRBV28 and TRBJ2-7, is DVKVTQSSRYLVKRTGEKVFLECVQDMDHENMFWYRQDPGLGLRLIYFSYDVKMKEKGDIPEGYSVSREKKERFSLILESASTNQTSMYLCASSSWNSGTYEQYFGPGTRLTVT.

This clonotype was counted at least ten times. The V and J genes are TRBV20-1 and TRBJ2-5; 10 bases are a match to TRBD2. The CDR3 sequence is 17 residues long. V dropped 3 bases and J dropped 5; count of bases not matched to a gene: 15. In germline, CDR1 is DFQATT, CDR2 SNEGSKA (reference sequence). The CDR3 here is CSASYSPLAGVQETQYF. CDR3 DNA sequence: TGCAGTGCTAGTTACTCCCCCCTAGCGGGAGTACAGGAGACCCAGTACTTC.

This clonotype showed up many times. The chain joins TRBV7-2 to TRBJ2-5; 11 positions match TRBD2. CDR1 and CDR2 (germline): SGHTA, FQGNSA. J gave up 1 base and V 1 base, and 2 bases lay outside the gene matches. This CDR3 spans 16 amino acids. The CDR3 coding sequence is TGTGCCAGCAGCTTAGGAACTAGCGGGGGCCAAGAGACCCAGTACTTC. Translating it yields CASSLGTSGGQETQYF.

There are many counts of this clonotype. The chain couples TRBV5-5 to TRBJ2-7, with a weak D call TRBD1 (6 bases). This CDR3 contains 15 residues. V gave up 5 bases and J gave up 4 bases, with 19 bases separating them. Germline lookup yields CDR1 SGHKS and CDR2 YYEKEE (reference sequence). This chain's CDR3 is CASSWANRVTYEQYF. CDR3 sequence (DNA): TGTGCCAGCAGTTGGGCCAACAGGGTTACGTACGAGCAGTACTTC.

The V call is TRBV12-3 or TRBV12-4, the J call TRBJ2-3, with D perhaps being TRBD1 or TRBD2 (6 bases each). Between the trimmed V and J ends, which lost 6 bases and 3 bases, there was a span of 16 bases. The CDR3 consists of 15 residues. The DNA of the CDR3 is TGTGCCAGCAGCCGAAGGGGGGAGTCGACAGATACGCAGTATTTT. Residues: CASSRRGESTDTQYF.